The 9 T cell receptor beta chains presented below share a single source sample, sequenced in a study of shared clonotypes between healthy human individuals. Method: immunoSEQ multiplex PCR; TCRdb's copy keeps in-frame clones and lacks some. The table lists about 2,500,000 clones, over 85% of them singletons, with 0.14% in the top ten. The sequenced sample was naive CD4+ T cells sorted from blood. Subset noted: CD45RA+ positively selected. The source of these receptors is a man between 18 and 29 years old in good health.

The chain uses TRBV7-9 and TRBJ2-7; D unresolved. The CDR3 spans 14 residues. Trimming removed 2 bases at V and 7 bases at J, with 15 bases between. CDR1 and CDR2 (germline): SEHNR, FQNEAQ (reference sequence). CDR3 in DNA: TGTGCCAGCAGCTTAAAAGACATCTCCCCGGAGCAGTACTTC. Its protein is CASSLKDISPEQYF.

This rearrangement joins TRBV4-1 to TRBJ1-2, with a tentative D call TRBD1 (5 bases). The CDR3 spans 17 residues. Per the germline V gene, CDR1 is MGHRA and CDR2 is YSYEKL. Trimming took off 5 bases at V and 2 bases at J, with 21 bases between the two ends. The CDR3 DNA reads TGCGCCAGCAGCTCCCGGCTAAGGGGCGCCTCAAACTATGGCTACACCTTC. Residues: CASSSRLRGASNYGYTF.

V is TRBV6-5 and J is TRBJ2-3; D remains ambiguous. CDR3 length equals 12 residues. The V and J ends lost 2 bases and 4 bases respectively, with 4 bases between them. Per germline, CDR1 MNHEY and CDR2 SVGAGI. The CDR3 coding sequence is TGTGCCAGCAGTTACGATTCAGATACGCAGTATTTT. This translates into CASSYDSDTQYF.

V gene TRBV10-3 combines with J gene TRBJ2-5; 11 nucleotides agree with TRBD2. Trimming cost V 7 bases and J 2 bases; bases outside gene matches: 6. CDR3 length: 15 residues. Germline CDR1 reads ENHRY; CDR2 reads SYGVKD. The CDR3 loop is CAINLAGGGQETQYF. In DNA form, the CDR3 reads TGTGCCATCAACCTAGCGGGGGGCGGGCAAGAGACCCAGTACTTC.

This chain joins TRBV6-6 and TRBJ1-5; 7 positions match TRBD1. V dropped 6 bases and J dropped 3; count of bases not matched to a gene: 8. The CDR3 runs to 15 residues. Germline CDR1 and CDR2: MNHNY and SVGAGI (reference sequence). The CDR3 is CASSWVQGINQPQHF. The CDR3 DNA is TGTGCCAGCAGCTGGGTACAGGGGATCAATCAGCCCCAGCATTTT.

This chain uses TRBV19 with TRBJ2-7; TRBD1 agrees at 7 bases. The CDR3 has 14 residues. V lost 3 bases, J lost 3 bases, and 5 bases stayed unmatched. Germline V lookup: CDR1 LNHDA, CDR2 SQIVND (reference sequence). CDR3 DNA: TGTGCCAGTAGTATCCAACGACAGGGCTACGAGCAGTACTTC. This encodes CASSIQRQGYEQYF.

CDR3 sequence: CASSYDGTIAETQYF. The CDR3 DNA follows: TGTGCCAGCAGTTACGACGGGACTATCGCGGAGACCCAGTACTTC. The V and J genes are TRBV6-5 and TRBJ2-5; 7 bases agree with TRBD2. The V gene's germline CDR1 is MNHEY and CDR2 SVGAGI. Unmatched junction bases numbered 8, after V lost 2 bases and J lost 5 bases. CDR3 length equals 15 residues.

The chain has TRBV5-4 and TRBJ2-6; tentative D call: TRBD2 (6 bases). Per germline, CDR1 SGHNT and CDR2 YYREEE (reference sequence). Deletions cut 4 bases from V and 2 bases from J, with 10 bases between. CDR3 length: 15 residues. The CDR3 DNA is TGTGCCAGCAGCGGGGGGATAACTGGGGCCAACGTCCTGACTTTC. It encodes CASSGGITGANVLTF.

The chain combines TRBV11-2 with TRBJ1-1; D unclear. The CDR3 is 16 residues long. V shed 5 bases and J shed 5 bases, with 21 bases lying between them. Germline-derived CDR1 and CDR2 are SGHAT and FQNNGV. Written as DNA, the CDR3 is TGTGCCAGCAGCCAACACCGACCTTTCATGGGGACTGAAGCTTTCTTT. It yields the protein CASSQHRPFMGTEAFF.